The clone carrying this TCR beta chain was counted ten times or more. The antigen remains unidentified. The data were obtained in a study of blood T cells in healthy people across ages. Study-wide results and limits: Since the PBMCs were unsorted, naive and antigen-experienced cells could not be conclusively compared.

V lost 0 bases and J lost 3; bases outside the gene matches: 1. CDR1 and CDR2 from the germline V gene are DFQATT and SNEGSKA (reference sequence). The CDR3 sequence is 14 residues long. A J-beta primer mix and a sample-barcoded 5' primer were used in a second PCR of about 7 to 12 cycles. A template-switch adaptor that had 12 random nucleotides put a tag on each cDNA molecule. TCRdb passed the 5' RACE reads through MiXCR, listing each CDR3 protein once. The sample contains hundreds of thousands of distinct CDR3 sequences, 58% of which appear only once. Sequenced: blood. The V gene is TRBV20-1, the J gene TRBJ1-1, with TRBD1 matching over 10 bases. The sequence came from a man aged 25-45 years in good health. CDR3 nucleotides: TGCAGTGCTAGAGATGGGACAGGGGACACTGAAGCTTTCTTT. Protein sequence: CSARDGTGDTEAFF.